The 12 T cell receptor beta chains listed next were all sequenced from one sample in a study of technical replicates of blood from a few donors. Clones were read by immunoSEQ multiplex PCR, and TCRdb kept only the in-frame ones, dropping some. The data hold roughly 48,000 clones, with 92% observed a single time. The sequencing sample was made of PBMCs. The receptors stem from a human donor in good health. Some clones in this sample may be carry-over from other donors' samples.

The V and J genes are TRBV2 and TRBJ2-1; weak D call: TRBD1 (6 bases). The ends were cut back, 6 bases at V and 5 bases at J, with 11 bases in the middle. The CDR3 has 13 amino acids. Germline CDR1 and CDR2: SNHLY and FYNNEI. DNA of the CDR3: TGTGCCAGCAGGCGCGACAGGAACAATGAGCAGTTCTTC. Protein product: CASRRDRNNEQFF.

V is TRBV7-3 and J is TRBJ2-2; D unclear. Germline CDR1 reads SGHTA; CDR2 reads FQGTGA. The CDR3 consists of 13 residues. V dropped 0 bases and J dropped 7 bases, with 6 bases sitting between them. The CDR3 reads CASSLTSIGELFF. CDR3 sequence (DNA): TGTGCCAGCAGCTTAACGTCAATCGGGGAGCTGTTTTTT.

This chain connects TRBV7-2 to TRBJ2-1; 9 bases line up with TRBD2. The junction had 19 bases not matched to a gene; V was cut back by 3 bases and J by 13 bases. Per the germline V gene, CDR1 is SGHTA and CDR2 is FQGNSA. The CDR3 consists of 17 residues. The CDR3 protein is CASSFKAGIAGDRNQFF. The CDR3 DNA is TGTGCCAGCAGCTTTAAAGCGGGCATAGCGGGGGACAGAAATCAGTTCTTC.

The CDR3 protein is CAGRGGTSPTDTQYF. The CDR3 DNA reads as TGTGCCGGAAGAGGCGGGACCAGCCCCACAGATACGCAGTATTTT. The chain employs TRBV5-4 and TRBJ2-3, with a possible D match to TRBD2 (6 bases). Trimming removed 10 bases from V and 2 bases from J, with 20 bases in between. The CDR3 loop spans 15 amino acids. From germline, CDR1 is SGHNT and CDR2 YYREEE (reference sequence).

This chain links TRBV4-1 with TRBJ1-6, with D perhaps matching TRBD1 (6 bases). The CDR3 is 15 residues long. Germline V gene lookup returns CDR1 MGHRA and CDR2 YSYEKL. The V and J ends lost 0 bases and 10 bases respectively, with 13 bases between them. The CDR3 region is CASSQEEGVRSPLHF. The CDR3 nucleotides read TGCGCCAGCAGCCAAGAAGAGGGGGTAAGGTCACCCCTCCACTTT.

Only a few counts were recorded for this clone. J is TRBJ1-3 and V is TRBV6-5; tentatively, D is TRBD1 (6 bases). The CDR3 loop spans 15 amino acids. Trimming shortened V by 1 base and J by 8 bases, and 15 bases separated the two germline ends. Germline CDR1 is MNHEY and CDR2 is SVGAGI. In DNA, the CDR3 is TGTGCCAGCAGTTACTGGGGGCCGCGCGGACACACCATATATTTT. Translating it yields CASSYWGPRGHTIYF.

The sample holds one count of this clone. V gene TRBV30 combines with J gene TRBJ2-7; 8 nucleotides agree with TRBD2. CDR3 length equals 14 residues. V lost 8 bases, J lost 4 bases, and 13 bases stayed unmatched. Germline assignment: CDR1 GTSNPN and CDR2 SVGIG (reference sequence). The CDR3 nucleotides are TGTGCCCTCCTGGGACGGGAGGGAGGGTACGAGCAGTACTTC. Residues: CALLGREGGYEQYF.

The chain combines TRBV21-1 with TRBJ2-7; whether TRBD2, the table's D call, matches the DNA was not checked. TRBV21-1 is given as a pseudogene. The CDR3 sequence is 15 residues long. The CDR3 DNA sequence: TGTGCCAGCAGCAAAGCCATTACGGGGGTGGGGGAGCAGTACTTC. Amino acids: CASSKAITGVGEQYF.

The rearrangement links TRBV5-1 to TRBJ1-6, with TRBD1 as a possible D gene (5 bases). In germline, CDR1 is SGHRS, CDR2 YFSETQ. This CDR3 is built from 14 residues. V was shortened by 1 base and J by 6 bases, with 8 bases between the two germline ends. The CDR3 reads CASSLRGLNSPLHF. CDR3 coding DNA: TGCGCCAGCAGCTTGAGGGGTCTTAATTCACCCCTCCACTTT.

This clone was observed once. This chain uses TRBV5-4 with TRBJ2-7, with 8 bases that match TRBD1. Per the germline V gene, CDR1 is SGHNT and CDR2 is YYREEE (reference sequence). Trimming took 2 bases from V and 0 from J; bases not matched to a gene: 4. The length of the CDR3 is 15 residues. The CDR3 region has the DNA TGTGCCAGCAGCTTCCGGGACAGGAGCTCCTACGAGCAGTACTTC. Its translation is CASSFRDRSSYEQYF.

Here the CDR3 DNA reads TGTGCCATCAGTGAGTCCGGGGGACGAGAAAAACTGTTTTTT. Translating gives CAISESGGREKLFF. The chain has TRBV10-3 and TRBJ1-4, with D possibly matching TRBD1 (5 bases). Trimming stripped 0 bases from V and 8 bases from J, with 10 bases between. This CDR3 contains 14 residues. Germline V CDR1 and CDR2: ENHRY, SYGVKD.

The chain combines TRBV7-8 with TRBJ1-2, with D perhaps matching TRBD1 (6 bases). The CDR3 is 12 amino acids. The V and J ends lost 5 bases and 5 bases respectively, with 9 bases between them. The germline CDR1 and CDR2 sequences are SGHVS and FQNEAQ. The CDR3 DNA reads TGTGCCAGCAGCCAGCAGGGGTATGGCTACACCTTC. Its protein is CASSQQGYGYTF.